These 16 T cell receptor beta chains share one sample of origin, sequenced in a study of T cells in Graves' hyperthyroidism and ophthalmopathy. Amplification targeted TCR beta CDR3 regions from RNA transcripts. The TCR CDR3 was amplified in a first-round RT-PCR using the HTBI primer set. One entry per CDR3 protein, called by TCRdb with MiXCR from the multiplex PCR reads. The sample has about 840,000 distinct CDR3 sequences; around 39% are singletons. The sequenced sample consisted of blood. Receptors were obtained from a man in his late teens or twenties with Graves' hyperthyroidism.

This clonotype was recorded a few times. V and J are TRBV7-2 and TRBJ1-3, with a weak D call TRBD1 (6 bases). V was shortened by 5 bases and J by 0 bases, with 14 bases between the two germline ends. The germline V gene has CDR1 SGHTA and CDR2 FQGNSA. The CDR3 is 16 amino acids. CDR3 nucleotide sequence: TGTGCCAGCAGCCCAGCGGGACACAGCTCTGGAAACACCATATATTTT. Translating it yields CASSPAGHSSGNTIYF. The full variable domain, rest sourced from reference TRBV7-2 and TRBJ1-3, is GAGVSQSPSNKVTEKGKDVELRCDPISGHTALYWYRQSLGQGLEFLIYFQGNSAPDKSGLPSDRFSAERTGGSVSTLTIQRTQQEDSAVYLCASSPAGHSSGNTIYFGEGSWLTVV.

For this clonotype: A junction end diverges from the germline sequence, so it may reflect a read error. The rearrangement links TRBV9 to TRBJ2-2; 7 positions match TRBD2. The germline V gene encodes CDR1 SGDLS and CDR2 YYNGEE. This CDR3 has 14 residues. CDR3 residues: CASKERGNTGELFF. In nucleotides, the CDR3 is TGCGCCAGCAAGGAGCGGGGGAACACCGGGGAGCTGTTTTTT.

The chain has TRBV12-3 or TRBV12-4 and TRBJ1-2; TRBD1 is a possible D gene (5 bases). V lost 6 bases to trimming and J lost 1 base, with 9 bases between them. The CDR3 covers 13 residues. For the CDR3, the DNA is TGTGCCAGCAGCCAAGGGGATAACTATGGCTACACCTTC. Protein: CASSQGDNYGYTF.

The chain recombines TRBV2 with TRBJ1-5, with D perhaps matching TRBD1 (6 bases). The CDR3 sequence is 16 residues long. Germline CDR1 and CDR2: SNHLY and FYNNEI. The V and J ends lost 5 bases and 5 bases respectively, with 19 bases between them. As DNA, the CDR3 is TGTGCCAGCAGTTACCGTAACAGAGGGGGGCATCAGCCCCAGCATTTT. It yields the protein CASSYRNRGGHQPQHF.

At least ten counts were recorded for this clonotype. The chain couples TRBV5-1 to TRBJ1-1; D not resolved. The CDR3 covers 15 residues. Trimming stripped 0 bases from V and 0 bases from J, with 9 bases between. Germline lookup yields CDR1 SGHRS and CDR2 YFSETQ. CDR3 coding DNA: TGCGCCAGCAGCTTGGGTGGGAGCTTGAACACTGAAGCTTTCTTT. It specifies CASSLGGSLNTEAFF.

The table lists this clonotype with many counts. V is TRBV20-1 and J is TRBJ2-7; 8 bases agree with TRBD2. V lost 0 bases to trimming and J lost 4 bases; unmatched junction nucleotides: 5. The CDR3 is 14 amino acids. Germline V gene lookup returns CDR1 DFQATT and CDR2 SNEGSKA (reference sequence). Here the CDR3 reads CSARDRAGVYEQYF. CDR3 DNA sequence: TGCAGTGCTAGAGATCGAGCGGGAGTGTACGAGCAGTACTTC.

This clonotype was seen many times. The rearrangement uses TRBV7-2 and TRBJ2-7; D possibly matches TRBD1 or TRBD2 (5 bases each). The germline CDR1 and CDR2 sequences are SGHTA and FQGNSA. This CDR3 has 14 residues. The germline V and J ends were trimmed by 3 bases and 1 base, with 10 bases remaining between them. This CDR3 is CASSFQGRSYEQYF. The CDR3 region has the DNA TGTGCCAGCAGCTTCCAGGGACGGTCCTACGAGCAGTACTTC.

This clonotype was detected only a few times. The CDR3 DNA reads TGTGCCAGCTCCCCCCGGGACGAGCCTTTCTATGGCTACACCTTC. This gives the protein CASSPRDEPFYGYTF. V usage is TRBV10-3 and J usage is TRBJ1-2, with a tentative D call TRBD1 (5 bases). Germline loops: CDR1 ENHRY, CDR2 SYGVKD. Trimming removed 10 bases at V and 4 bases at J, with 22 bases between. The CDR3 sequence is 15 residues long.

This clonotype came up many times. The genes are TRBV20-1 and TRBJ1-2, with 7 positions matching TRBD1. The CDR3 is 13 amino acids. The trim removed 4 bases at V and 0 bases at J, leaving 2 bases unmatched. Germline V gene sequence: CDR1 DFQATT, CDR2 SNEGSKA (reference sequence). CDR3 coding DNA: TGCAGTGCTACCGACAGGGCTAACTATGGCTACACCTTC. Encoded protein: CSATDRANYGYTF.

Notes on this clonotype: Here the CDR3 omits its conserved ending phenylalanine or tryptophan, so a read error is the likely source. The DNA for the CDR3 is TGTGCCAGCAGTTTGAACTATAATTCACCCCTCCACCTT. Protein: CASSLNYNSPLHL. The V gene is TRBV12-3 or TRBV12-4, the J gene TRBJ1-6, with unresolved D. The CDR3 has 13 amino acids. V lost 3 bases and J lost 3, with 3 bases in between.

This chain connects TRBV29-1 to TRBJ1-2; D not certain. CDR1 SQVTM and CDR2 ANQGSEA come from the germline V gene. Deletions cut 4 bases from V and 8 bases from J, with 5 bases between. CDR3 size: 9 residues. The CDR3 nucleotides are TGCAGCGTTGGGGCAGGCTACACCTTC. Translated, it gives CSVGAGYTF.

The genes are TRBV7-9 and TRBJ2-5; 8 bases agree with TRBD2. With 4 bases clipped from V and 3 bases from J, the junction kept 10 bases outside the gene matches. The CDR3 length is 16 residues. CDR1 is SEHNR, CDR2 FQNEAQ, per germline (reference sequence). The CDR3 DNA reads TGTGCCAGCAGCTCGGGGGCGGGGGGCGAGGAAGAGACCCAGTACTTC. Protein sequence: CASSSGAGGEEETQYF.

This clonotype was observed at least ten times. This chain links TRBV29-1 with TRBJ2-5; D could derive from TRBD1 or TRBD2 (5 bases each). The CDR3 length is 12 residues. V lost 4 bases, J lost 3 bases, and 9 bases lay in between. CDR1 and CDR2 (germline): SQVTM, ANQGSEA. CDR3 nucleotide sequence: TGCAGCGTTGTGGGACGGGAAGAGACCCAGTACTTC. Amino acids: CSVVGREETQYF. Supplemented by reference TRBV29-1 and TRBJ2-5, the full variable domain reads SAVISQKPSRDICQRGTSLTIQCQVDSQVTMMFWYRQQPGQSLTLIATANQGSEATYESGFVIDKFPISRPNLTFSTLTVSNMSPEDSSIYLCSVVGREETQYFGPGTRLLVL.

This clonotype has only one observation. V gene TRBV15 combines with J gene TRBJ1-1; D gene uncertain. V lost 9 bases and J lost 0, with 11 bases in between. Germline V gives CDR1 LNHNV, CDR2 YYDKDF (reference sequence). The CDR3 length is 13 residues. CDR3 bases: TGTGCCACGGCTGCTGGGGTGAACACTGAAGCTTTCTTT. Protein product: CATAAGVNTEAFF. Combining the CDR3 with reference TRBV15 and TRBJ1-1 gives the whole variable domain DAMVIQNPRYQVTQFGKPVTLSCSQTLNHNVMYWYQQKSSQAPKLLFHYYDKDFNNEADTPDNFQSRRPNTSFCFLDIRSPGLGDTAMYLCATAAGVNTEAFFGQGTRLTVV.

The chain recombines TRBV5-1 with TRBJ1-5; no definite D call. Trimming pared 4 bases from V and 1 base from J, leaving 9 bases between. The CDR3 totals 14 residues. Germline values: CDR1 SGHRS, CDR2 YFSETQ. CDR3 region: CASSPDLSNQPQHF. CDR3 in DNA: TGCGCCAGCAGCCCGGACCTCAGCAATCAGCCCCAGCATTTT.

On this clonotype itself: One base away lies a much larger clone, so this may be a sequencing read error. This chain connects TRBV7-2 to TRBJ2-5; D uncertain. CDR1 SGHTA and CDR2 FQGNSA come from the germline V gene. This CDR3 has 14 residues. For the CDR3, the DNA is TGTGCCGGCAGCCCCACCGGTATGATGGAGACCCAGTACTTC. Its translation is CAGSPTGMMETQYF.